This TCR beta chain originates from a study of post-analysis software for immune sequencing data. The overall study: The disease courses covered relapsing-remitting, secondary progressive and progressive-relapsing multiple sclerosis. Findings of the study overall: Comparison with controls showed significantly lower normalized Chao1 diversity in multiple sclerosis patients. Same-batch preparations were strongly co-clustered by F measure. Elevated frequency relative to controls characterized 4 or 5 TRBV segments in patients, TRBV5-6, TRBV5-1 and TRBV20-1 among them.

Prepared TCR beta cDNA libraries contained unique molecular identifiers. Researchers reported roughly 0.5 million cDNA molecules coming from about 0.98 to 11 million T cells. MiXCR, applied by TCRdb to the PCR reads, yields one record per CDR3 protein. The sample includes roughly 200,000 distinct CDR3 sequences, about 30% of them seen just once. This clonotype was found a few times. Its specificity is unknown. Germline V CDR1 and CDR2: LGHDT, YNNKEL (reference sequence). The CDR3 runs to 14 residues. The ends were cut back, 4 bases at V and 5 bases at J, with 12 bases in the middle. The clonotype comes from a girl younger than 18 with multiple sclerosis. The chain carries TRBV3-1 and TRBJ2-4; D possibly uses TRBD1 or TRBD2 (5 bases each). Source material: blood. CDR3 in DNA: TGTGCCAGCAGCCTTTTGGGACCGCAAAACATTCAGTACTTC. Encoded protein: CASSLLGPQNIQYF.